This TCR beta chain was captured by sequencing in a study of blood T cell repertoires in COVID-19. Profiling relied on immunoSEQ multiplex PCR, and the TCRdb table lists in-frame clones only, not all of them. The data contain about 210,000 clones, 89% of them singletons. The germline V gene encodes CDR1 WSHSY and CDR2 SAAADI. This CDR3 has 14 residues. V lost 3 bases to trimming and J lost 2 bases, with 10 bases between them. Specimen: peripheral blood. The receptor comes from a woman in her forties with acute or convalescent COVID-19. V usage is TRBV10-2 and J usage is TRBJ1-2; D possibly corresponds to TRBD1 (6 bases). CDR3 sequence: CASSEGGKNYGYTF. In DNA form, the CDR3 reads TGCGCCAGCAGTGAAGGGGGAAAAAACTATGGCTACACCTTC.